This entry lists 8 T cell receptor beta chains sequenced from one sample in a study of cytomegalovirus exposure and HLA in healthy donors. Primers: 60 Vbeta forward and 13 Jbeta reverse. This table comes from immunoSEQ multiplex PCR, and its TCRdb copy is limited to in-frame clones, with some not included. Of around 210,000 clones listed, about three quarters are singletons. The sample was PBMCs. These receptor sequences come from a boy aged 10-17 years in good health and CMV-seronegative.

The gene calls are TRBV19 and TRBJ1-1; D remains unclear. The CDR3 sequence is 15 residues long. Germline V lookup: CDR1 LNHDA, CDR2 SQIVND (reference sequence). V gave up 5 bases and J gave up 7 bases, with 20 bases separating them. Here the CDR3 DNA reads TGTGCCAGTAGTCGTCGGGATCCTGGGTTTAATGAAGCTTTCTTT. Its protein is CASSRRDPGFNEAFF. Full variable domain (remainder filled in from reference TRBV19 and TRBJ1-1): DGGITQSPKYLFRKEGQNVTLSCEQNLNHDAMYWYRQDPGQGLRLIYYSQIVNDFQKGDIAEGYSVSREKKESFPLTVTSAQKNPTAFYLCASSRRDPGFNEAFFGQGTRLTVV.

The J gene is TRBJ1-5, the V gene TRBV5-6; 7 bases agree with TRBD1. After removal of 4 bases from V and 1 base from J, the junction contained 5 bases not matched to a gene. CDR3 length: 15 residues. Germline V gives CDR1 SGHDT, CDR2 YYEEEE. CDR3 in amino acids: CASSPRQGSNQPQHF. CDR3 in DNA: TGTGCCAGCAGCCCGAGACAGGGAAGCAATCAGCCCCAGCATTTT.

The CDR3 coding sequence is TGTGCCAGCAGCGACACAGGGAACTATGGCTACACCTTC. Its protein product is CASSDTGNYGYTF. J is TRBJ1-2 and V is TRBV7-9; tentative D call: TRBD1 (6 bases). Trimming took off 5 bases at V and 2 bases at J, with 9 bases between the two ends. Germline V gives CDR1 SEHNR, CDR2 FQNEAQ (reference sequence). The CDR3 sequence is 13 residues long.

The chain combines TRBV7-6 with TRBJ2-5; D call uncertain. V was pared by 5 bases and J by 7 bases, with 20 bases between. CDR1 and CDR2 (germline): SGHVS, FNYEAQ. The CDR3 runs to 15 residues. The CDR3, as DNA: TGTGCCAGCAGCCCCCGGTCCCTAGTTCGTGGGACCCAGTACTTC. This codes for CASSPRSLVRGTQYF. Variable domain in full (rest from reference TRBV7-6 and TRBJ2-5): GAGVSQSPRYKVTKRGQDVALRCDPISGHVSLYWYRQALGQGPEFLTYFNYEAQQDKSGLPNDRFSAERPEGSISTLTIQRTEQRDSAMYRCASSPRSLVRGTQYFGPGTRLLVL.

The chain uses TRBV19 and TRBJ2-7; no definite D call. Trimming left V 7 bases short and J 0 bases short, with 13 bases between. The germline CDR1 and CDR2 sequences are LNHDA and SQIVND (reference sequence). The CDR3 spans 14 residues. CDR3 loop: CASNNQRSSYEQYF. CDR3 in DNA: TGTGCCAGTAATAATCAGAGGAGCTCCTACGAGCAGTACTTC.

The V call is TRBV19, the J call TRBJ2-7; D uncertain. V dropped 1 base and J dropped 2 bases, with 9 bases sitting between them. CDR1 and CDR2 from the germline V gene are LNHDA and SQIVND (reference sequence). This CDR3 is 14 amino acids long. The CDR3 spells CASSIVMGAYEQYF. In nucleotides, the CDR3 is TGTGCCAGTAGTATAGTGATGGGCGCCTACGAGCAGTACTTC.

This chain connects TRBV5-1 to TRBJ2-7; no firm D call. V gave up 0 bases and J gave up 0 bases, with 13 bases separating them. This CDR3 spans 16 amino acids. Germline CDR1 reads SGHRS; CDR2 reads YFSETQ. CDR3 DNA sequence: TGCGCCAGCAGCTTGGAAGGCGGATTTTCCTCCTACGAGCAGTACTTC. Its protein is CASSLEGGFSSYEQYF.

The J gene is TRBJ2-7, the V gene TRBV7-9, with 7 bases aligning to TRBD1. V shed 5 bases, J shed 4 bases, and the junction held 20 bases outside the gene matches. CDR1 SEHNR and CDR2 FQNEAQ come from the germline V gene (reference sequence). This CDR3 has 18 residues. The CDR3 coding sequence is TGTGCCAGCAGCCGCACCTGGGGACAGCCGGACGCCCGTTACGAGCAGTACTTC. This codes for CASSRTWGQPDARYEQYF.